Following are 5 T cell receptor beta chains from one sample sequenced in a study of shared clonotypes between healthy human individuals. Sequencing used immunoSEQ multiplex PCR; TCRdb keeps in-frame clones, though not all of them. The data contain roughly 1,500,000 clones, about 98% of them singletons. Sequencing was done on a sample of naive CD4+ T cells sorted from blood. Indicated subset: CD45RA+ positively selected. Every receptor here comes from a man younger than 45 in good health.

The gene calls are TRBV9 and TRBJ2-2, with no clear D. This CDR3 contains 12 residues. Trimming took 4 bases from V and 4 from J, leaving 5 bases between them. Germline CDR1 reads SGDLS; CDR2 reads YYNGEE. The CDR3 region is CASSLITGELFF. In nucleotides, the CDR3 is TGTGCCAGCAGCCTTATCACCGGGGAGCTGTTTTTT. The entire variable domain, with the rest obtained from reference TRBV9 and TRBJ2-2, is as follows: DSGVTQTPKHLITATGQRVTLRCSPRSGDLSVYWYQQSLDQGLQFLIQYYNGEERAKGNILERFSAQQFPDLHSELNLSSLELGDSALYFCASSLITGELFFGEGSRLTVL.

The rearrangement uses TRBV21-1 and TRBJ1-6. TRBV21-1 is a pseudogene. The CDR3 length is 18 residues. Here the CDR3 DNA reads TGTGCCAGCAGCGGAGTAATAGCTACACTACATCATAATTCACCCCTCCACTTT. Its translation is CASSGVIATLHHNSPLHF.

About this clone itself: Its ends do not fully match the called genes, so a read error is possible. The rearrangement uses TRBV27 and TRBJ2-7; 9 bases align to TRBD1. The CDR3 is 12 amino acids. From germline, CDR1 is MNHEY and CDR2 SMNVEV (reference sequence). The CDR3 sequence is CASSLGGQGLHF. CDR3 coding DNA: TGTGCCAGCAGTTTGGGGGGACAGGGTCTGCACTTC.

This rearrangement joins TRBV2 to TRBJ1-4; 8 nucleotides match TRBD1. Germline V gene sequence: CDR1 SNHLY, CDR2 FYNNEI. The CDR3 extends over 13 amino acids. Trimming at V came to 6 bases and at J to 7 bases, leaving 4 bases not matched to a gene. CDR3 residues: CASRGTGGEKLFF. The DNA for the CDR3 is TGTGCCAGCAGAGGGACAGGAGGTGAAAAACTGTTTTTT.

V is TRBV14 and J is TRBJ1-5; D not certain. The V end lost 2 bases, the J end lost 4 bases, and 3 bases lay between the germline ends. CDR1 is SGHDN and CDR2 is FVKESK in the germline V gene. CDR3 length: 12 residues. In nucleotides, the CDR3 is TGTGCCAGCAGCCAACAGAATCAGCCCCAGCATTTT. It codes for CASSQQNQPQHF.